Presented here are 14 T cell receptor beta chains from one specimen sequenced in a study of Tregs in tolerant kidney transplant recipients. Mixed chimerism was transient after nonmyeloablative marrow transplants from related graft donors. The method was immunoSEQ multiplex PCR; TCRdb's version includes in-frame clones alone and lacks a portion of them. The sample totals about 31,000 clones. Sequences were derived from CD4+ T cells from blood (PBMCs), sampled 24 months after the transplant. Receptor source: a human patient who received a combined kidney and bone marrow transplant. Some T cells may be supplied by the graft donor.

Details on this clone: The read halts 3 residues ahead of the CDR3 end, with the missing end drawn from the germline J gene. This sequence joins TRBV7-9 and TRBJ2-7; D is undetermined. V lost 1 base and J lost 2, with 9 bases in between. The CDR3 is 14 amino acids. Germline V gives CDR1 SEHNR, CDR2 FQNEAQ (reference sequence). Here the CDR3 reads CASSLGIYPYEQYF. The CDR3 bases that were read are TGTGCCAGCAGCTTAGGTATCTACCCCTACGAG.

On this clone itself: The CDR3 end falls 3 residues outside the read, so it is completed with the germline J gene. This sequence joins TRBV7-9 and TRBJ2-7; the D is unclear. Germline V gene sequence: CDR1 SEHNR, CDR2 FQNEAQ (reference sequence). V lost 5 bases to trimming and J lost 5 bases, with 10 bases between them. This CDR3 is 12 amino acids long. The CDR3 region is CASSRPLDEQYF. CDR3 bases read: TGTGCCAGCAGCCGGCCGCTAGACGAG.

About this clone itself: The CDR3 end is not reached by the read, which stops 3 residues before it; the germline J gene fills it in. V usage is TRBV18 and J usage is TRBJ2-1, with D possibly being TRBD2 (5 bases). The V end lost 5 bases, the J end lost 9 bases, and 20 bases lay between the germline ends. Germline V gene data show CDR1 as KGHSH and CDR2 as LQKENI. CDR3 length: 15 amino acids. The covered CDR3 bases are TGTGCCAGCTCATCGCCACTAGGAGAATCGGTTGAG. Translated: CASSSPLGESVE. The full-length CDR3 reads as CASSSPLGESVEQFF. The whole variable domain, remainder taken from reference TRBV18 and TRBJ2-1, is NAGVMQNPRHLVRRRGQEARLRCSPMKGHSHVYWYRQLPEEGLKFMVYLQKENIIDESGMPKERFSAEFPKEGPSILRIQQVVRGDSAAYFCASSSPLGESVEQFFGPGTRLTVL.

A word on this clone: With the read ending 3 residues before the CDR3 end, the germline J gene is used to fill in that end. The chain links TRBV29-1 to TRBJ1-1, with 7 bases aligning to TRBD1. V lost 3 bases and J lost 3; bases outside the gene matches: 7. Per the germline V gene, CDR1 is SQVTM and CDR2 is ANQGSEA. The CDR3 runs to 14 residues. CDR3 DNA, as far as it was read: TGCAGCGTTGAGGACAGGTGGAGGGACACTGAA. It yields the protein CSVEDRWRDTE. The entire CDR3 protein is CSVEDRWRDTEAFF.

As concerns this clone: The CDR3 end is not reached by the read, which stops 3 residues before it; the germline J gene fills it in. The chain employs TRBV5-1 and TRBJ2-6, with TRBD1 matching 9 bases. CDR3 length: 14 residues. The trim removed 4 bases at V and 8 bases at J, leaving 4 bases unmatched. Germline-derived CDR1 and CDR2 are SGHRS and YFSETQ. CDR3 bases read: TGCGCCAGCAGCCTGGGACAGGGAACCAACGTC. Translated: CASSLGQGTNV. The CDR3 in full is CASSLGQGTNVLTF.

Turning to this clone: The read ends 3 residues early relative to the CDR3; the germline J gene fills the gap. The rearrangement joins TRBV19 to TRBJ2-7, with D perhaps matching TRBD1 (5 bases). CDR1 is LNHDA, CDR2 SQIVND, per germline (reference sequence). V gave up 6 bases and J gave up 3 bases, with 18 bases separating them. The CDR3 is 15 amino acids. The sequenced CDR3 bases are TGTGCCAGTAGCCCCTCGTGGCGGCAGGGCTACGAG. It is translated as CASSPSWRQGYE. The CDR3 in full is CASSPSWRQGYEQYF.

The CDR3 DNA, read in part, is TGCGCCAGCAGCTTGGGGGACTCAGGGGGCAAAGAGACC. It encodes CASSLGDSGGKET. The complete CDR3 sequence is CASSLGDSGGKETQYF. The V and J genes are TRBV5-1 and TRBJ2-5; 8 positions agree with TRBD1. The sequence runs out 3 residues before the end of the CDR3; the remainder is reconstructed from the germline J gene. The CDR3 is 16 amino acids. Trimming took 0 bases from V and 3 from J; bases not matched to a gene: 7. The germline gives CDR1 SGHRS, CDR2 YFSETQ.

Points on this clone: Sequencing ends 3 residues short of the CDR3 end; the germline J gene provides the rest. Other DNA sequences from this sample encode an identical CDR3 as well. This chain joins TRBV18 and TRBJ2-2, with 8 bases fitting TRBD2. Per germline, CDR1 KGHSH and CDR2 LQKENI. The CDR3 loop spans 16 amino acids. The junction had 2 bases not matched to a gene; V was cut back by 0 bases and J by 2 bases. This chain's CDR3 is CASSPPSGGNTGELFF. The DNA read from the CDR3 is TGTGCCAGCTCACCACCGAGCGGGGGAAACACCGGGGAG.

With regard to this clone: The read gets to within 3 residues of the CDR3 end, and the germline J gene fills in the rest. J is TRBJ1-5 and V is TRBV19, with TRBD1 identical over 10 bases. CDR1 is LNHDA and CDR2 is SQIVND in the germline V gene (reference sequence). The J segment lost 5 bases and the V segment lost 4 bases, leaving 8 bases of the junction unmatched. CDR3 length: 16 residues. Incomplete CDR3 DNA: TGTGCCAGTAGTAGCTACGGGACAGGGGAGGATCAGCCC. Residues: CASSSYGTGEDQP. In full, the CDR3 is CASSSYGTGEDQPQHF.

Notes on this clone: Read coverage stops 3 residues before the CDR3 terminus; the germline J gene supplies the remainder. The chain is built from TRBV19 and TRBJ1-2, with D maybe TRBD1 (6 bases). The CDR3 totals 13 residues. CDR1 and CDR2 (germline): LNHDA, SQIVND (reference sequence). Trimming removed 6 bases at V and 6 bases at J, with 14 bases between. The CDR3 sequence is CASRLQGRDGYTF. CDR3 bases read: TGTGCCAGTAGACTACAGGGCCGGGATGGC.

A word on this clone: The missing CDR3 end, 3 residues past where the read stops, is filled in from the germline J gene. The rearrangement uses TRBV19 and TRBJ1-5; weak D call: TRBD1 (5 bases). Germline V gene lookup returns CDR1 LNHDA and CDR2 SQIVND (reference sequence). The V and J ends lost 3 bases and 3 bases respectively, with 9 bases between them. The CDR3 has 14 amino acids. This chain's CDR3 is CASSMETVNQPQHF. Partial CDR3 DNA: TGTGCCAGTAGTATGGAGACAGTCAATCAGCCC.

Turning to this clone: The read falls 3 residues short of the CDR3 end, and the missing part is taken from the germline J gene. The V and J genes are TRBV30 and TRBJ2-1, with 8 bases matching TRBD2. Germline loops: CDR1 GTSNPN, CDR2 SVGIG (reference sequence). With V trimmed by 3 bases and J by 0 bases, 7 bases remained unmatched. The CDR3 sequence is 16 residues long. This CDR3 reads CAWRALAARSYNEQFF. The sequenced CDR3 bases are TGTGCCTGGAGAGCACTAGCGGCTCGCTCCTACAATGAG.

Note on this clone: The DNA ends 3 residues before the CDR3 does, and the rest of the CDR3 is filled in from the germline J gene. The chain joins TRBV2 to TRBJ2-3; TRBD2 aligns across 14 bases. From germline, CDR1 is SNHLY and CDR2 FYNNEI. CDR3 length: 17 residues. V lost 6 bases and J lost 0; bases outside the gene matches: 5. The CDR3 DNA, read in part, is TGTGCCAGCAGGGGGACTAGCGGGAGCACTAGCACAGATACG. Protein sequence: CASRGTSGSTSTDT. In full, the CDR3 reads CASRGTSGSTSTDTQYF.

CDR3 in amino acids: CASSLGGLASEQYF. The CDR3 bases that were read are TGTGCCAGCAGCTTGGGAGGACTAGCTTCCGAG. The chain couples TRBV13 to TRBJ2-7; 8 bases map to TRBD2. The CDR3 goes on 3 residues after the read ends, and that part is filled in from the germline J gene. This CDR3 comprises 14 residues. The V segment lost 3 bases and the J segment 6 bases; nucleotides outside the gene matches: 7. The germline V gene encodes CDR1 PRHDT and CDR2 FYEKMQ (reference sequence).